The present entry profiles one T cell receptor (beta chain) with its context. Per germline, CDR1 SGDLS and CDR2 YYNGEE. The CDR3 spans 13 residues. V lost 4 bases and J 3 bases, leaving 10 bases between the germline ends. Using immunoSEQ multiplex PCR, the repertoire was profiled, and TCRdb retains in-frame clones only, with some absent. Here the sample spans fewer than 200,000 clones, approximately 85% being singletons. These data come from a study of blood T cell repertoires in COVID-19. Whole-study context: Acute-phase and convalescent COVID-19 samples originated in the United States, Italy and Spain.

Sequencing was performed on peripheral blood. The TCR comes from a man in his forties or fifties with acute or convalescent COVID-19. The chain combines TRBV9 with TRBJ2-5; D perhaps matches TRBD2 (5 bases). The CDR3 reads CASSRGLKETQYF. In DNA form, the CDR3 reads TGTGCCAGCAGCCGCGGACTCAAAGAGACCCAGTACTTC.